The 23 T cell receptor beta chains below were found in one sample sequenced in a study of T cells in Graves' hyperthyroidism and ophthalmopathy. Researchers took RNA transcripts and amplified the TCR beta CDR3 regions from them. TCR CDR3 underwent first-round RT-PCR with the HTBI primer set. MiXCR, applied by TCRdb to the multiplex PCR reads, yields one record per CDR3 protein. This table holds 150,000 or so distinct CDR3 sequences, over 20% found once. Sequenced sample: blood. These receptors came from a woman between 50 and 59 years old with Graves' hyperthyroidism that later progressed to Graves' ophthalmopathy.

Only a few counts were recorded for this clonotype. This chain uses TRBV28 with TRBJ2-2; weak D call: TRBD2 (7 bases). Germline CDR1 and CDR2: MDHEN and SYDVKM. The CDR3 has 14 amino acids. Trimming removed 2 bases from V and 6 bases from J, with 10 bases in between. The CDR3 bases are TGTGCCAGCAGTTTAACAGGGAGGGCCGGGGAGCTGTTTTTT. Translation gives CASSLTGRAGELFF.

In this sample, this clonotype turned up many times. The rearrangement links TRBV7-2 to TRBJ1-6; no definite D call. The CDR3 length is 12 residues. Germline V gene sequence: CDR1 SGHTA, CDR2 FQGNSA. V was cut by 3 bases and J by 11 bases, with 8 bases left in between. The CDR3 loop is CASSLELPPLHF. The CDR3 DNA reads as TGTGCCAGCAGCTTGGAGTTACCACCCCTCCACTTT.

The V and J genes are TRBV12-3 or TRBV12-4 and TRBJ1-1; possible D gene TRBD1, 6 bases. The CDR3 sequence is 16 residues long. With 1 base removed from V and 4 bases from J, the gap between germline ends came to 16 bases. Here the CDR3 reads CASSLEARGGTTEAFF. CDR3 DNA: TGTGCCAGCAGTTTAGAGGCGAGGGGGGGCACCACTGAAGCTTTCTTT.

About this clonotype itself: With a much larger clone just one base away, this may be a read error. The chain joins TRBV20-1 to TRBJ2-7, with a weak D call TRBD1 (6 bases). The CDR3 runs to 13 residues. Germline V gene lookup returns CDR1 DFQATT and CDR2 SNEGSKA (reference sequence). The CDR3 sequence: CSAPRTASHEQYF. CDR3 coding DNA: TGCAGTGCTCCTCGGACAGCCTCCCACGAGCAGTACTTC.

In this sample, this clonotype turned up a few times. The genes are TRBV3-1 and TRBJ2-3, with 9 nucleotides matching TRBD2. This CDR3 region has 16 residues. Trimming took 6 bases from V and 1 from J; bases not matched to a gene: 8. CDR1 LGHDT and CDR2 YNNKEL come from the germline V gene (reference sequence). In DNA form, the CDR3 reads TGTGCCAGCAGTCCTTATAGCGGGAGCGGCACAGATACGCAGTATTTT. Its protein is CASSPYSGSGTDTQYF.

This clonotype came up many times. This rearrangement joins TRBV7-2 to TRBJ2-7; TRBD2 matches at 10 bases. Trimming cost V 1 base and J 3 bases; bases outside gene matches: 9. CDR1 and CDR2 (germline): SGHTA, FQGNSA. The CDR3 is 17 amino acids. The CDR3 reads CASSLGVVSSGSYEQYF. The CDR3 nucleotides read TGTGCCAGCAGCTTAGGTGTGGTTTCTAGCGGGAGCTACGAGCAGTACTTC.

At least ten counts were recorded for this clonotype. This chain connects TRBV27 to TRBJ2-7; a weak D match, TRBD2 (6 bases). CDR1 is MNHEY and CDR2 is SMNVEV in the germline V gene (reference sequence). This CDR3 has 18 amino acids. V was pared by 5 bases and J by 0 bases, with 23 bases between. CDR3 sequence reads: CASSRRGGKLTSSYEQYF. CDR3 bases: TGTGCCAGCAGTCGTAGGGGCGGGAAACTAACAAGCTCCTACGAGCAGTACTTC.

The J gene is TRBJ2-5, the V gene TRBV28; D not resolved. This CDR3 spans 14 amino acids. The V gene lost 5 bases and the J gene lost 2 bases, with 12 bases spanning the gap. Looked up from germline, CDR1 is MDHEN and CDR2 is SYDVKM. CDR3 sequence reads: CASSVTYGQETQYF. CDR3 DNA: TGTGCCAGCAGTGTGACGTATGGTCAAGAGACCCAGTACTTC.

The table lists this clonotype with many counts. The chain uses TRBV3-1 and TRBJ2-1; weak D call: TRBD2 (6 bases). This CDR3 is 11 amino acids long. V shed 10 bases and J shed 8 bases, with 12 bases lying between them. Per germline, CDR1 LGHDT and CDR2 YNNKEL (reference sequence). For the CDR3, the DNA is TGTGCCACATTAGCGGATGATGAGCAGTTCTTC. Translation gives CATLADDEQFF.

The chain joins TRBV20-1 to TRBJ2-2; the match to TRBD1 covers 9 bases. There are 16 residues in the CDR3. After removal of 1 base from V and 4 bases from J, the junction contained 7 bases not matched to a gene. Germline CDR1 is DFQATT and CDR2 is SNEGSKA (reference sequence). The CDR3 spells CSARAITGGPTGELFF. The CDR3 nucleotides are TGCAGTGCTAGAGCCATCACAGGGGGCCCCACCGGGGAGCTGTTTTTT.

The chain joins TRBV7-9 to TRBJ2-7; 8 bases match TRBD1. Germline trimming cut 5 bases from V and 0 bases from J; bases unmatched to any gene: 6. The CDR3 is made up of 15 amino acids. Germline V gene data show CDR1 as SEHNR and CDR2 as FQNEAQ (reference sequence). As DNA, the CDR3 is TGTGCCAGCAGCCCAGGGGGCAGACTCTCCTACGAGCAGTACTTC. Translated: CASSPGGRLSYEQYF. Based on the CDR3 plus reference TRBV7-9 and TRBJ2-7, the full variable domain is DTGVSQNPRHKITKRGQNVTFRCDPISEHNRLYWYRQTLGQGPEFLTYFQNEAQLEKSRLLSDRFSAERPKGSFSTLEIQRTEQGDSAMYLCASSPGGRLSYEQYFGPGTRLTVT.

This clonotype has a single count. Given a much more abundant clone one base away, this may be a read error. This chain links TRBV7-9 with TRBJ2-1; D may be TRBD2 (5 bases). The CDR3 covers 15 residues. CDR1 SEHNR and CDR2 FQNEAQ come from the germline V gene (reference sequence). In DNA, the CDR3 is TGTGCCAGCAGCCCCCTCGCGGGTAACTACAGTGAGCAGTTCTTC. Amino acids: CASSPLAGNYSEQFF.

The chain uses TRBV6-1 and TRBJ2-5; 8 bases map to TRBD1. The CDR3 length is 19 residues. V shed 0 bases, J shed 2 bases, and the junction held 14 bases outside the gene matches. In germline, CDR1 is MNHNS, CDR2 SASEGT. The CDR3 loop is CASSEAPIRQGLLQETQYF. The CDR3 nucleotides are TGTGCCAGCAGTGAAGCGCCAATACGACAGGGGCTGCTTCAAGAGACCCAGTACTTC.

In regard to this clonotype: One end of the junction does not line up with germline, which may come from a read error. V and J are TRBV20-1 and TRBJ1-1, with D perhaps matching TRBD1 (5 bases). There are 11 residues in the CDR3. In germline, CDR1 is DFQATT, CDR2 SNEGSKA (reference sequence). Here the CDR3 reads CSATWGTEAFF. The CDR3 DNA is TGCAGTGCCACATGGGGGACTGAGGCTTTCTTT.

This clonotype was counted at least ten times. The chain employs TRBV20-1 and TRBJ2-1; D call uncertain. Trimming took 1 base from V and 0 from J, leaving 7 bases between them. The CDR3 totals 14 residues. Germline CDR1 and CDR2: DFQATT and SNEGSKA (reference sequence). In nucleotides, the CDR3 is TGCAGTGCTAGAGGGCTAGGCTCCTACAATGAGCAGTTCTTC. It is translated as CSARGLGSYNEQFF.

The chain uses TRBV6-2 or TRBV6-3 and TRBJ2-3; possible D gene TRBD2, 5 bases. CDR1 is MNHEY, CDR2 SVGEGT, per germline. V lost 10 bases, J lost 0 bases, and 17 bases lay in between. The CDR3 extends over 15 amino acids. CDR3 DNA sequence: TGTGCCACCCTACACCTCGGCGGGAGCACAGATACGCAGTATTTT. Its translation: CATLHLGGSTDTQYF.

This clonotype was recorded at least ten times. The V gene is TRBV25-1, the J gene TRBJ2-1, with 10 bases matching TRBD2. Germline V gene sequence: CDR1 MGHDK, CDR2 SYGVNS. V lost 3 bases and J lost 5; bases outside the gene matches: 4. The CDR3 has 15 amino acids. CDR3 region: CASSDTLAGDNEQFF. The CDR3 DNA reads TGTGCCAGCAGTGACACCCTAGCGGGAGACAATGAGCAGTTCTTC.

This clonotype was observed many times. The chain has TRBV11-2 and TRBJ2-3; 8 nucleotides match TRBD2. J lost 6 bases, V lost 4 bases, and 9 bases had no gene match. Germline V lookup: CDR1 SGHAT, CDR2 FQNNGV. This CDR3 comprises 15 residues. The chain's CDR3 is CASSSFSGAQDTQYF. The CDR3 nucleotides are TGTGCCAGCAGCTCGTTTAGCGGGGCACAGGATACGCAGTATTTT.

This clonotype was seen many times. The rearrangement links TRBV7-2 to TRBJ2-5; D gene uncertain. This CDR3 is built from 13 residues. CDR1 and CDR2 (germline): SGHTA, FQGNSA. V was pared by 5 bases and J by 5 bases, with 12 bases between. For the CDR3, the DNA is TGTGCCAGCAGCCGTATGACAACTGAGACCCAGTACTTC. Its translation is CASSRMTTETQYF.

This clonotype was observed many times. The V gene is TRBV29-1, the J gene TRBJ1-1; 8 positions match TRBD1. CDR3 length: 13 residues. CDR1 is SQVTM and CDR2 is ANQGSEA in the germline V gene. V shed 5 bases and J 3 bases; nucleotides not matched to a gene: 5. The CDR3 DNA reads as TGCAGCGTTCCCAGGGGGCTCGACACTGAAGCTTTCTTT. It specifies CSVPRGLDTEAFF. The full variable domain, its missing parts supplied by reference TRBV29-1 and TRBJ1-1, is SAVISQKPSRDICQRGTSLTIQCQVDSQVTMMFWYRQQPGQSLTLIATANQGSEATYESGFVIDKFPISRPNLTFSTLTVSNMSPEDSSIYLCSVPRGLDTEAFFGQGTRLTVV.

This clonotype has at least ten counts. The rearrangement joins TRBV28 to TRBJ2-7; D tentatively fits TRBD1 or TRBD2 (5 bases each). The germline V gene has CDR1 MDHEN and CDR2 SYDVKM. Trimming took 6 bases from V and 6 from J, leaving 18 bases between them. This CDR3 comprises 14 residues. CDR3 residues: CASRKLEGRGEQYF. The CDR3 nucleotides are TGTGCCAGCAGAAAACTAGAGGGTAGGGGCGAGCAGTACTTC.

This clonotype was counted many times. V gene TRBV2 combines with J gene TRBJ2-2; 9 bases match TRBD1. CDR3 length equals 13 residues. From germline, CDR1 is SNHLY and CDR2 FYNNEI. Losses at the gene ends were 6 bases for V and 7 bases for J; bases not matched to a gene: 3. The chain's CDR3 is CASRGQGFGELFF. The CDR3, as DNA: TGTGCCAGCAGGGGACAGGGATTCGGGGAGCTGTTTTTT.

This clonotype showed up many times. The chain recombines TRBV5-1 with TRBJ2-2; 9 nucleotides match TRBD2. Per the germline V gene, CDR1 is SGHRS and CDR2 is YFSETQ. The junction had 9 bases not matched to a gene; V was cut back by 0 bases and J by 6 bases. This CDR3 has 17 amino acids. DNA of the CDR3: TGCGCCAGCAGCTTGGGTCTAGCGGGACGAGCTTCCGGGGAGCTGTTTTTT. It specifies CASSLGLAGRASGELFF.